The 21 T cell receptor beta chains listed next were all sequenced from one sample in a study of T cell repertoires in aging, cancer and after chemotherapy (dated by TCRdb to the late 2010s). Instrument on record: Illumina MiSeq. Rearranged TRB sequences spanning V, D and J segments were amplified in a multiplex touch-down PCR with a mixed TRB-A/B primer pool. TCRdb's own reprocessing of the public reads used fastp at Q25 and MiXCR and kept productive beta chains. When rows share a CDR3 protein, they turn into one entry using the most common DNA and genes. This sample holds approximately 5,900 distinct CDR3 sequences; 30% were observed only once. Of the sample, 6.6% is held by the ten largest clones. Instead of sorted cells or RNA, genomic DNA extracted from peripheral blood served as the source for amplifying TCR beta rearrangements. Sequencing used blood. The origin of the receptors is a human donor in good health.

This clonotype turned up a few times. The V gene is TRBV21-1, the J gene TRBJ2-5; no DNA check was done on the table's D call, TRBD2. TRBV21-1 represents a pseudogene. CDR3 size: 17 residues. The chain's CDR3 is CASSKAGSVSGLRTQYF. In nucleotides, the CDR3 is TGTGCCAGCAGCAAAGCCGGTTCCGTAAGCGGTTTAAGGACCCAGTACTTC.

The genes are TRBV6-5 and TRBJ1-1; D gene uncertain. Germline CDR1 reads MNHEY; CDR2 reads SVGAGI. The germline V and J ends were trimmed by 0 bases and 0 bases, with 8 bases remaining between them. The CDR3 extends over 15 amino acids. CDR3: CASSYSVWMNTEAFF. The CDR3 DNA is TGTGCCAGCAGTTACTCGGTATGGATGAACACTGAAGCTTTCTTT.

With respect to this clonotype: This sequence may be a read error, since a much larger clone differs from it by one base. Here the CDR3 omits its conserved ending phenylalanine or tryptophan, so a read error is the likely source. CDR3 nucleotide sequence: TGTGCCAGTAGTAACCCGACAGGAGGGGGTGAAAAACTGTTTTAT. Protein sequence: CASSNPTGGGEKLFY. The chain is built from TRBV19 and TRBJ1-4; perhaps TRBD1 as D (6 bases). CDR3 length: 15 amino acids. CDR1 is LNHDA and CDR2 is SQIVND in the germline V gene (reference sequence). Trimming took 4 bases from V and 7 from J, leaving 16 bases between them.

Points on this clonotype: The junction departs from germline at one end; a sequencing error may be responsible. CDR3 in DNA: TGTGACAGCAGCTTAGGACCCGACCATTCACCCCTCCACTTT. Protein product: CDSSLGPDHSPLHF. The rearrangement uses TRBV7-2 and TRBJ1-6; D gene unclear. Germline V gene lookup returns CDR1 SGHTA and CDR2 FQGNSA. The CDR3 is 14 residues long.

The gene calls are TRBV6-1 and TRBJ2-7; D remains unclear. The V gene's germline CDR1 is MNHNS and CDR2 SASEGT. The CDR3 has 13 amino acids. Trimming cost V 3 bases and J 1 base, with 7 bases left between them. The CDR3 coding sequence is TGTGCCAGCAGTGACAGCGAATCCTACGAGCAGTACTTC. Protein: CASSDSESYEQYF.

A few counts support this clonotype. V is TRBV18 and J is TRBJ2-7; 7 bases agree with TRBD1. The CDR3 consists of 15 residues. Germline V gene lookup returns CDR1 KGHSH and CDR2 LQKENI. V lost 2 bases to trimming and J lost 7 bases; unmatched junction nucleotides: 11. CDR3 sequence (DNA): TGTGCCAGCTCACCAAACGGACAGGCCATTGGAGAGCAGTACTTC. It yields the protein CASSPNGQAIGEQYF.

The chain links TRBV29-1 to TRBJ2-2, with 9 bases matching TRBD1. The CDR3 contains 13 residues. CDR1 is SQVTM and CDR2 is ANQGSEA in the germline V gene. J was trimmed by 6 bases and V by 4 bases; bases with no gene match: 3. CDR3 in DNA: TGCAGCGTTGGACAGGGGGACGCCGGGGAGCTGTTTTTT. Encoded protein: CSVGQGDAGELFF.

This chain links TRBV27 with TRBJ2-7; TRBD2 aligns across 11 bases. The length of the CDR3 is 15 residues. With 2 bases clipped from V and 6 bases from J, the junction kept 6 bases outside the gene matches. Germline CDR1 MNHEY, CDR2 SMNVEV (reference sequence). CDR3 region: CASSLTSGSRGEQYF. CDR3 in DNA: TGTGCCAGCAGTTTAACTAGCGGGAGTAGAGGCGAGCAGTACTTC.

Regarding this clonotype: A much larger clone differs from this one at a single base, so this may be a read error. V usage is TRBV15 and J usage is TRBJ1-6; 10 positions agree with TRBD1. The V and J ends lost 2 bases and 10 bases, in that order; junction bases with no gene match: 5. Germline V lookup: CDR1 LNHNV, CDR2 YYDKDF (reference sequence). This CDR3 has 15 residues. DNA of the CDR3: TGTGCCACCAGCAGACTGGGACAGGGGAGGTCACCCCTCCACTTT. As protein: CATSRLGQGRSPLHF.

A remark on this clonotype: At one of its ends the junction is not consistent with the germline gene, which may arise from a read error. V and J are TRBV15 and TRBJ2-3, with 15 bases lining up with TRBD2. CDR3 length: 18 amino acids. Germline V gives CDR1 LNHNV, CDR2 YYDKDF (reference sequence). The DNA of the CDR3 is TGTGCCACCAGCGTCGGACTAGCGGGGGGGCCAGTATCAGATACGAAGTATTTT. Its protein is CATSVGLAGGPVSDTKYF.

The chain joins TRBV5-8 to TRBJ1-1; 12 bases match TRBD1. CDR1 SGHTS and CDR2 YDEGEE come from the germline V gene. The CDR3 loop spans 15 amino acids. Trimming removed 4 bases from V and 10 bases from J; junction bases left unmatched: 11. The CDR3 spells CASSRPGTGGSRAFF. Written as DNA, the CDR3 is TGTGCCAGCAGCCGTCCCGGGACAGGGGGCAGTCGAGCTTTCTTT.

This clonotype counts as medium-sized. The rearrangement joins TRBV6-5 to TRBJ2-7; D not resolved. Germline CDR1 MNHEY, CDR2 SVGAGI. Trimming removed 6 bases from V and 0 bases from J, with 12 bases in between. The CDR3 extends over 14 amino acids. The CDR3 loop is CASRPGSSSYEQYF. The CDR3 DNA is TGTGCCAGCAGACCCGGGTCAAGCTCCTACGAGCAGTACTTC.

This chain links TRBV30 with TRBJ1-1; D unclear. Germline CDR1 and CDR2: GTSNPN and SVGIG (reference sequence). This CDR3 contains 13 residues. With 4 bases removed from V and 1 base from J, the gap between germline ends came to 10 bases. The CDR3 loop is CAWTGQANTEAFF. As DNA, the CDR3 is TGTGCCTGGACCGGGCAGGCGAACACTGAAGCTTTCTTT.

The chain links TRBV5-1 to TRBJ2-7, with a tentative D call TRBD2 (7 bases). V was pared by 1 base and J by 6 bases, with 17 bases between. Germline CDR1 and CDR2: SGHRS and YFSETQ. The CDR3 runs to 15 residues. CDR3 residues: CASSLLGGGPGEQYF. As DNA, the CDR3 is TGCGCCAGCAGCTTGCTGGGGGGGGGGCCGGGCGAGCAGTACTTC.

This rearrangement joins TRBV27 to TRBJ1-6, with D perhaps TRBD1 (6 bases). Germline V gene sequence: CDR1 MNHEY, CDR2 SMNVEV (reference sequence). Between the trimmed V and J ends, which lost 5 bases and 7 bases, there was a span of 12 bases. The CDR3 is 14 amino acids. The CDR3 protein is CASSRLDRNSPLHF. Written as DNA, the CDR3 is TGTGCCAGCAGTCGCTTGGACAGAAATTCACCCCTCCACTTT.

This chain uses TRBV11-1 with TRBJ2-5; D possibly corresponds to TRBD2 (5 bases). The CDR3 has 14 residues. Germline lookup yields CDR1 SGHAT and CDR2 FQDESV (reference sequence). Trimming took off 0 bases at V and 9 bases at J, with 14 bases between the two ends. The CDR3 protein is CASSLASGNNAQYF. DNA for the CDR3: TGTGCCAGCAGCTTAGCGTCCGGGAATAACGCCCAGTACTTC. The whole variable domain, remainder taken from reference TRBV11-1 and TRBJ2-5, is EAEVAQSPRYKITEKSQAVAFWCDPISGHATLYWYRQILGQGPELLVQFQDESVVDDSQLPKDRFSAERLKGVDSTLKIQPAELGDSAMYLCASSLASGNNAQYFGPGTRLLVL.

The chain employs TRBV20-1 and TRBJ1-2; a weak D match, TRBD1 (6 bases). The CDR3 runs 14 residues. Germline-derived CDR1 and CDR2 are DFQATT and SNEGSKA (reference sequence). Trimming cost V 6 bases and J 3 bases, with 17 bases left between them. The CDR3 sequence: CSALPGGAHYGYTF. CDR3 nucleotide sequence: TGCAGTGCGTTGCCGGGGGGCGCACACTATGGCTACACCTTC.

Relative to its sample, this clonotype is medium-sized. The gene calls are TRBV6-5 and TRBJ1-2; D not certain. V lost 6 bases and J lost 0, with 8 bases in between. From germline, CDR1 is MNHEY and CDR2 SVGAGI. CDR3 length: 13 amino acids. CDR3 in DNA: TGTGCCAGCAGCCCCGGGACTAACTATGGCTACACCTTC. Translating it yields CASSPGTNYGYTF.

CDR3 sequence: CASSPSKALTSGSSYEQYF. DNA of the CDR3: TGTGCCAGCAGTCCATCAAAGGCCCTTACTAGCGGGAGCTCCTACGAGCAGTACTTC. The V call is TRBV21-1, the J call TRBJ2-7; no DNA check was done on the table's D call, TRBD2. TRBV21-1 is a listed pseudogene. This CDR3 has 19 amino acids.

By frequency in the sample, this clonotype is medium-sized. The V gene is TRBV19, the J gene TRBJ2-7; tentatively, D is TRBD2 (7 bases). The germline gives CDR1 LNHDA, CDR2 SQIVND (reference sequence). V was shortened by 6 bases and J by 2 bases, with 17 bases between the two germline ends. The CDR3 loop spans 15 amino acids. The CDR3 nucleotides are TGTGCCAGTAGCCCCGGGGCCGGGGGGCCCTACGAGCAGTACTTC. Translating it yields CASSPGAGGPYEQYF.

This clonotype was observed a handful of times. The rearrangement joins TRBV7-6 to TRBJ1-3, with 8 nucleotides matching TRBD1. The CDR3 has 15 residues. The germline gives CDR1 SGHVS, CDR2 FNYEAQ. V dropped 3 bases and J dropped 0; count of bases not matched to a gene: 1. CDR3 sequence reads: CASSFGQGSGNTIYF. The CDR3 nucleotides read TGTGCCAGCAGCTTCGGACAGGGCTCTGGAAACACCATATATTTT.